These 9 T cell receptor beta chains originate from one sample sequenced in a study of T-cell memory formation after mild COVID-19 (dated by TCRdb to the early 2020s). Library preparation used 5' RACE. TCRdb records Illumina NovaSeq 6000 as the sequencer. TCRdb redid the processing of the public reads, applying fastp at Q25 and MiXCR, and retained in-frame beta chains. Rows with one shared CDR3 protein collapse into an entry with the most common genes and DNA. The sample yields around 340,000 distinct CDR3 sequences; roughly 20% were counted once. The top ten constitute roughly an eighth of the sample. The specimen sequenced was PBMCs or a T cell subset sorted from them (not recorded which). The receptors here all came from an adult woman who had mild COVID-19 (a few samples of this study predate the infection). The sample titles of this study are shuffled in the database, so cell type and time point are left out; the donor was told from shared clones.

The CDR3 region is CSAGTARDQPQHF. The CDR3 nucleotides are TGCAGTGCTGGGACAGCGAGGGATCAGCCCCAGCATTTT. This chain links TRBV20-1 with TRBJ1-5, with 7 bases that match TRBD1. Germline values: CDR1 DFQATT, CDR2 SNEGSKA (reference sequence). With 5 bases clipped from V and 5 bases from J, the junction kept 6 bases outside the gene matches. The CDR3 totals 13 residues.

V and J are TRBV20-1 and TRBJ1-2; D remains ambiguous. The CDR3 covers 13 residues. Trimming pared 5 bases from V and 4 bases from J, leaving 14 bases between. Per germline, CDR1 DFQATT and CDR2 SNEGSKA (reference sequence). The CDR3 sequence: CSAGLGRIYGYTF. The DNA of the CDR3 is TGCAGTGCTGGACTAGGACGGATCTATGGCTACACCTTC.

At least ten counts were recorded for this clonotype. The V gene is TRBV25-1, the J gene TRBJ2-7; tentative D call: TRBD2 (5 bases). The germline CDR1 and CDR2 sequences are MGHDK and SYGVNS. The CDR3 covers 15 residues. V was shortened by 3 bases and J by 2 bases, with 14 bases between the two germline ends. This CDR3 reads CASSEGNGGPYEQYF. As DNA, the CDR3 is TGTGCCAGCAGTGAGGGGAACGGAGGCCCCTACGAGCAGTACTTC.

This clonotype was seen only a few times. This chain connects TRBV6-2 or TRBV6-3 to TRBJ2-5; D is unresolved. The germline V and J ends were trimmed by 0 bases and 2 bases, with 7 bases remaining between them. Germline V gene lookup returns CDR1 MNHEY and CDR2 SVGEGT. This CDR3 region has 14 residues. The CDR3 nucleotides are TGTGCCAGCAGTTACTCAATGATTCAAGAGACCCAGTACTTC. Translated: CASSYSMIQETQYF.

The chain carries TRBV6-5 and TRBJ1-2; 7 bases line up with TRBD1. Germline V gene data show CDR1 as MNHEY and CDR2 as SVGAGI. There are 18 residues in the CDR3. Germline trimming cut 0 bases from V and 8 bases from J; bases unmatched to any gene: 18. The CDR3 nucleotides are TGTGCCAGCAGTTACTCGGGGGACAGTACTCGAGGGGAAAGGGGCTACACCTTC. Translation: CASSYSGDSTRGERGYTF.

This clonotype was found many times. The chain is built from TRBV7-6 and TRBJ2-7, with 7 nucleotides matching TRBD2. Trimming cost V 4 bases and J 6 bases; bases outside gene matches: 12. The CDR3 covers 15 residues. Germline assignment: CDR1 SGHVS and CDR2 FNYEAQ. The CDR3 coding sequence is TGTGCCAGCAGCTCCCCGCGGGGCTCGGGAGGCGAGCAGTACTTC. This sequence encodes CASSSPRGSGGEQYF.

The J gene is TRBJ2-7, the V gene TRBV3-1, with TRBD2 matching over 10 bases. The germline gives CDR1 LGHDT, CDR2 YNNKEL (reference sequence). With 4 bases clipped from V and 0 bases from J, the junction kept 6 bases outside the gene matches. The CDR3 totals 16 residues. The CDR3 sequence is CASSPLLAGPSYEQYF. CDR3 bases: TGTGCCAGCAGCCCTCTACTAGCGGGGCCCTCCTACGAGCAGTACTTC.

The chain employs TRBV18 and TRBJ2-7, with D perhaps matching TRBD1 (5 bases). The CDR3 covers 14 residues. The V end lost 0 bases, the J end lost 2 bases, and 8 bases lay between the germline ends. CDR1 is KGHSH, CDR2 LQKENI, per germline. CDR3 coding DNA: TGTGCCAGCTCACCACCGAAGGGGACCTACGAGCAGTACTTC. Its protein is CASSPPKGTYEQYF.

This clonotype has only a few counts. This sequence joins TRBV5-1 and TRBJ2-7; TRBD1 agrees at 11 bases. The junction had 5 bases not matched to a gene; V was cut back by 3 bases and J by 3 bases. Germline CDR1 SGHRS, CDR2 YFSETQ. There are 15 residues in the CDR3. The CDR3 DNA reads TGCGCCAGCAGCTCACACGGGACAGGGGGCTACGAGCAGTACTTC. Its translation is CASSSHGTGGYEQYF.